Shown below are 9 T cell receptor beta chains from a single sample sequenced in a study of vaccination and CD4 T cells after COVID-19 (dated by TCRdb to 2022 to 2024). The sample's treatment or condition label, decoded: roughly 10-day PBMC culture with coronavirus spike peptide pools or control peptides (ViraFEST assay). Their specific antigens are unknown. Library construction relied on PCR. TCRdb records Illumina iSeq 100 as the sequencer. At the Johns Hopkins FTIC core, DNA from the cultured CD4+ T cells underwent TCR sequencing with the Oncomine TCR Beta short-read assay. TCRdb cleaned the public reads at Q25 with fastp, built clones with MiXCR and kept in-frame beta chains. Here each entry gathers all rows of one CDR3 protein and keeps the most common genes and DNA. Here the sample has roughly 11,000 distinct CDR3 sequences; about 40% occur a single time. Less than 45% of the sample rests with the top ten.

Sequencing input: CD4+ T cells from blood, cultured in vitro. The receptors stem from a human donor who had recovered from COVID-19.

The chain has TRBV19 and TRBJ2-3, with 7 bases fitting TRBD2. The germline V gene encodes CDR1 LNHDA and CDR2 SQIVND (reference sequence). V lost 5 bases, J lost 0 bases, and 11 bases stayed unmatched. The CDR3 has 17 residues. Here the CDR3 reads CASSDPRRGSSTDTQYF. The CDR3 nucleotides are TGTGCCAGTAGTGACCCGCGGCGGGGGTCAAGCACAGATACGCAGTATTTT.

The rearrangement joins TRBV6-1 to TRBJ2-7; perhaps D is TRBD1 or TRBD2 (6 bases each). The CDR3 sequence is 12 residues long. CDR1 and CDR2 (germline): MNHNS, SASEGT. Trimming removed 7 bases from V and 7 bases from J, with 14 bases in between. DNA of the CDR3: TGTGCCAGCACGGGGGCCCTTTGGGAGCAGTACTTC. Translating gives CASTGALWEQYF.

This chain links TRBV27 with TRBJ1-2, with D unresolved. Per germline, CDR1 MNHEY and CDR2 SMNVEV (reference sequence). The CDR3 covers 15 residues. Trimming stripped 6 bases from V and 0 bases from J, with 14 bases between. For the CDR3, the DNA is TGTGCCAGCAGAGTGGCCTCAACCTCTAACTATGGCTACACCTTC. This translates into CASRVASTSNYGYTF.

The V and J genes are TRBV4-3 and TRBJ1-1; tentatively, D is TRBD1 (5 bases). Trimming left V 0 bases short and J 14 bases short, with 19 bases between. Germline V gene data show CDR1 as LGHNA and CDR2 as YSLEER. The CDR3 runs 14 residues. CDR3 region: CASSQDGGRGREFF. The CDR3 region has the DNA TGCGCCAGCAGCCAAGATGGGGGGAGAGGGAGGGAGTTCTTT.

This chain links TRBV2 with TRBJ2-3; D is ambiguous. The CDR3 sequence is 12 residues long. Trimming pared 7 bases from V and 4 bases from J, leaving 9 bases between. CDR1 and CDR2 (germline): SNHLY, FYNNEI. The CDR3 region has the DNA TGTGCCAGCACCGACGATGCAGATACGCAGTATTTT. Its protein product is CASTDDADTQYF.

The chain is built from TRBV14 and TRBJ2-3, with 8 bases aligning to TRBD1. The CDR3 loop spans 15 amino acids. V gave up 5 bases and J gave up 0 bases; unmatched junction bases: 4. CDR1 SGHDN and CDR2 FVKESK come from the germline V gene. The CDR3 protein is CASSERTGSTDTQYF. In DNA, the CDR3 is TGTGCCAGCAGCGAGCGGACAGGGAGCACAGATACGCAGTATTTT.

The sample holds a few counts of this clonotype. The J gene is TRBJ1-1, the V gene TRBV12-3 or TRBV12-4, with TRBD1 matching 8 bases. The CDR3 length is 14 residues. Trimming removed 3 bases from V and 1 base from J; junction bases left unmatched: 1. The CDR3 bases are TGTGCCAGCAGTTTCACAGGGGGGAACACTGAAGCTTTCTTT. Translated: CASSFTGGNTEAFF.

In nucleotides, the CDR3 is TGTGCCACCAGCGGTGGGTCGGGGTCAGTAGCGCAGTACTTC. Encoded protein: CATSGGSGSVAQYF. The chain is built from TRBV15 and TRBJ2-7; D perhaps matches TRBD2 (5 bases). CDR1 and CDR2 (germline): LNHNV, YYDKDF (reference sequence). The CDR3 is 14 residues long. The V end lost 5 bases, the J end lost 9 bases, and 20 bases lay between the germline ends. The complete variable domain, with remaining parts taken from reference TRBV15 and TRBJ2-7, reads DAMVIQNPRYQVTQFGKPVTLSCSQTLNHNVMYWYQQKSSQAPKLLFHYYDKDFNNEADTPDNFQSRRPNTSFCFLDIRSPGLGDTAMYLCATSGGSGSVAQYFGPGTRLTVT.

CDR3 protein: CASSPTKNTEAFF. In DNA form, the CDR3 reads TGCGCCAGCAGCCCTACCAAGAACACTGAAGCTTTCTTT. The J gene is TRBJ1-1, the V gene TRBV4-3; D remains ambiguous. The germline CDR1 and CDR2 sequences are LGHNA and YSLEER. The CDR3 runs 13 residues. V lost 4 bases and J lost 1, with 7 bases in between.